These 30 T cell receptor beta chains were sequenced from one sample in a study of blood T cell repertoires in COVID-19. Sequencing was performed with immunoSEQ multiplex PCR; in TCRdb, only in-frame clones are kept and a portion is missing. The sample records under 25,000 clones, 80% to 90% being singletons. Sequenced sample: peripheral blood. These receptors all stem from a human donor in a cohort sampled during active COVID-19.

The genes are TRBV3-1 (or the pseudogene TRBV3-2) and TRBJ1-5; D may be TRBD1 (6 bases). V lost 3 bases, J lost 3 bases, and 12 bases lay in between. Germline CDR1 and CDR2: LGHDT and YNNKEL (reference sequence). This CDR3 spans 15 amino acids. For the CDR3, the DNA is TGTGCCAGCAGCCAGTTCCAGGGGAACAATCAGCCCCAGCATTTT. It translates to CASSQFQGNNQPQHF.

CDR3 nucleotide sequence: TGTGCCAGCAGGGCCAGGGGGCCGAACACCGGGGAGCTGTTTTTT. Translated, it gives CASRARGPNTGELFF. This chain joins TRBV2 and TRBJ2-2; 8 positions match TRBD1. The CDR3 loop spans 15 amino acids. Germline values: CDR1 SNHLY, CDR2 FYNNEI. Trimming removed 6 bases from V and 0 bases from J; junction bases left unmatched: 3.

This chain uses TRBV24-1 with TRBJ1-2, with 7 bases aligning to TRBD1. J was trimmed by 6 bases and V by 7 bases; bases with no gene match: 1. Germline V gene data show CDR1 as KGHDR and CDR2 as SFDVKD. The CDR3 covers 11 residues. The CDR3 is CATSQGDGYTF. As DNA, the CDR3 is TGTGCCACCAGCCAGGGGGATGGCTACACCTTC.

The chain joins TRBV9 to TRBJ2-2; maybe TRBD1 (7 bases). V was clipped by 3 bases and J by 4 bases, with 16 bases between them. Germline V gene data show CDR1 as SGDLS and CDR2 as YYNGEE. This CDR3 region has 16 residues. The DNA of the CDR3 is TGTGCCAGCAGCGGGAGGGGGCACGAGTTCACCGGGGAGCTGTTTTTT. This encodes CASSGRGHEFTGELFF.

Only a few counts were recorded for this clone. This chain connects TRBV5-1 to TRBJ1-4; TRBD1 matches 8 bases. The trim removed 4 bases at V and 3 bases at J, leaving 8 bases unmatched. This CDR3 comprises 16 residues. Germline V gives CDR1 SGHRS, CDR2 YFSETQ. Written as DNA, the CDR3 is TGCGCCAGCAGCACGCAGGGGGCGCGCGCTAATGAAAAACTGTTTTTT. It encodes CASSTQGARANEKLFF.

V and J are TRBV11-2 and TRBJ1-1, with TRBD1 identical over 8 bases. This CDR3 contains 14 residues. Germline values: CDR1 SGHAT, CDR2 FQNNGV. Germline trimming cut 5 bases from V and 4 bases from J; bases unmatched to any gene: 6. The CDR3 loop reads CASSEGQAVTEAFF. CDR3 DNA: TGTGCCAGCAGCGAGGGACAGGCGGTCACTGAAGCTTTCTTT.

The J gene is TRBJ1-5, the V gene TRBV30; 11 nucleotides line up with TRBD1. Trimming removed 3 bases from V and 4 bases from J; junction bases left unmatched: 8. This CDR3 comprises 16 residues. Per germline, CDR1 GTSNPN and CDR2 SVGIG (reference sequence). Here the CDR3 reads CAWRAPGTGGNQPQHF. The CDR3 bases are TGTGCCTGGAGGGCCCCCGGGACAGGGGGTAATCAGCCCCAGCATTTT.

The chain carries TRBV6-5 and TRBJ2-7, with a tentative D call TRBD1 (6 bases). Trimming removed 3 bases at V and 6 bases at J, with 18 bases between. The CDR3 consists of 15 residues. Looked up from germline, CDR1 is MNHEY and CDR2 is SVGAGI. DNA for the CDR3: TGTGCCAGCAGTTATTCAGGGACACCACCTCGCGAGCAGTACTTC. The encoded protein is CASSYSGTPPREQYF.

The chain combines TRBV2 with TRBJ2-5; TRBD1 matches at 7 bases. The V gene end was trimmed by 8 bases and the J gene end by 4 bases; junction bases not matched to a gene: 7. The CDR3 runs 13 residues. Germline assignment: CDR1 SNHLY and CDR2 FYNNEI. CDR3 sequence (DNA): TGTGCCAGCTACAGACAGGGTGGAGAGACCCAGTACTTC. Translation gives CASYRQGGETQYF.

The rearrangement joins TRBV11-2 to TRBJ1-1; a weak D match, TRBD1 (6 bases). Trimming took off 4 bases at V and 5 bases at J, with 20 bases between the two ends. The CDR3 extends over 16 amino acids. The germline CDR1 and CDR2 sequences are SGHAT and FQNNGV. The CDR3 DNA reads TGTGCCAGCAGCTCCCACGGGGGGGCTTTTTCTACTGAAGCTTTCTTT. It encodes CASSSHGGAFSTEAFF.

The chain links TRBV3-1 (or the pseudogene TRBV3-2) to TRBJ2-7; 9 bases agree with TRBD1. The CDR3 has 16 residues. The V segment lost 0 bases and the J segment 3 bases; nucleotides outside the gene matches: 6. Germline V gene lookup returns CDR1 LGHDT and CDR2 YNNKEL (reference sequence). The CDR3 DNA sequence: TGTGCCAGCAGCCAAGATCTCACAGGGGGCATCTACGAGCAGTACTTC. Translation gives CASSQDLTGGIYEQYF.

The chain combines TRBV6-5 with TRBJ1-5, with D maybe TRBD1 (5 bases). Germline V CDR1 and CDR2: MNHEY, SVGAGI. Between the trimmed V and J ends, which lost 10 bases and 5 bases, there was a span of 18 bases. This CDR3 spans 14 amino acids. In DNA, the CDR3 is TGTGCCACTTCACTTCGGGGGTCGGATCAGCCCCAGCATTTT. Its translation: CATSLRGSDQPQHF.

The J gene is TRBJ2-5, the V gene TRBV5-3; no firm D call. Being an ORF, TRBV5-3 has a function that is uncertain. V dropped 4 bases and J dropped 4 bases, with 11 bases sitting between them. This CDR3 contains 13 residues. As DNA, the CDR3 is TGTGCCAGAAGCATGGGGTTCGGAGAGACCCAGTACTTC. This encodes CARSMGFGETQYF.

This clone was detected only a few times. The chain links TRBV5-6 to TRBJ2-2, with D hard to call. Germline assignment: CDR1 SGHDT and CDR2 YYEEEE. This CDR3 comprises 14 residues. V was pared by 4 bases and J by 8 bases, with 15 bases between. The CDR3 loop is CASSVRPFRGELFF. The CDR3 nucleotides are TGTGCCAGCAGCGTTAGGCCCTTCAGGGGGGAGCTGTTTTTT.

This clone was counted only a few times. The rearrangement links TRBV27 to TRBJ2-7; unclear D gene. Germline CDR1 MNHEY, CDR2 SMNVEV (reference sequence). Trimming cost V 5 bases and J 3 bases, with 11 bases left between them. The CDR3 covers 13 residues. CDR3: CASSPSYGYEQYF. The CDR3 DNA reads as TGTGCCAGCAGTCCGAGCTATGGCTACGAGCAGTACTTC.

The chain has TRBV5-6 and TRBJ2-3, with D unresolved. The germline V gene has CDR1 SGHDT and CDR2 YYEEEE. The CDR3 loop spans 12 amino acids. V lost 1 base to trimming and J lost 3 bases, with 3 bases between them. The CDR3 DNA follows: TGTGCCAGCAGCTTGCAAACAGATACGCAGTATTTT. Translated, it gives CASSLQTDTQYF.

CDR3 sequence (DNA): TGTGCCAGCAGCGTAGAGACAGGGGGCGCTTTACGCGGGGAGCTGTTTTTT. It encodes CASSVETGGALRGELFF. The V call is TRBV9, the J call TRBJ2-2; TRBD1 matches at 10 bases. V gave up 0 bases and J gave up 7 bases; unmatched junction bases: 9. The CDR3 covers 17 residues. The V gene's germline CDR1 is SGDLS and CDR2 YYNGEE.

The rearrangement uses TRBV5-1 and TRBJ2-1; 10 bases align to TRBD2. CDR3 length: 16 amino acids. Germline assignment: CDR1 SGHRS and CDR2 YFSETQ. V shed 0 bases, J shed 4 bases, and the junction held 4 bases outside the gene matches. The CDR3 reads CASSLGGTSVYNEQFF. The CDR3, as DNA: TGCGCCAGCAGCTTGGGGGGGACTAGCGTTTACAATGAGCAGTTCTTC.

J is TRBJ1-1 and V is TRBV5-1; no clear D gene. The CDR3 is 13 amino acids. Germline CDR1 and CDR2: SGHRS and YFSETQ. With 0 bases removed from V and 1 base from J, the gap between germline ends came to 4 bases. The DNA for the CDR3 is TGCGCCAGCAGCTTGGTAGCGAACACTGAAGCTTTCTTT. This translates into CASSLVANTEAFF.

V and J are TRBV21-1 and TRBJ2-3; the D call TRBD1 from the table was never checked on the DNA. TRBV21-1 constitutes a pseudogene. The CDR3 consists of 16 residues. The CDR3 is CASSLQQNRVTDTQYF. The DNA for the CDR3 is TGTGCCAGCAGTCTTCAACAGAACAGGGTCACAGATACGCAGTATTTT.

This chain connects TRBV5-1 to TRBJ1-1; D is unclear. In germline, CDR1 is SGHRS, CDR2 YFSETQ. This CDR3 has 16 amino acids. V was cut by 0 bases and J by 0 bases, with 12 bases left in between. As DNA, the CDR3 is TGCGCCAGCAGCTTGGCGGGTGGACTGTTGAACACTGAAGCTTTCTTT. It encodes CASSLAGGLLNTEAFF.

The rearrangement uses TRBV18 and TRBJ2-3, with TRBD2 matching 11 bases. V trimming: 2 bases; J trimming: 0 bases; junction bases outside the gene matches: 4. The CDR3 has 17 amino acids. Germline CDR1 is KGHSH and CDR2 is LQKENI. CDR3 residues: CASSPSGTSGSTDTQYF. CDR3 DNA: TGTGCCAGCTCACCAAGTGGGACTAGCGGAAGCACAGATACGCAGTATTTT.

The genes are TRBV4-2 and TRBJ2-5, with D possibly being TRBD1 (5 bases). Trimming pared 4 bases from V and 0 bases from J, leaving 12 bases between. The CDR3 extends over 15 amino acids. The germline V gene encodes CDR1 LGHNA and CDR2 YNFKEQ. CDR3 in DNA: TGTGCCAGCAGCCGAGGACACATGTACCAAGAGACCCAGTACTTC. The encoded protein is CASSRGHMYQETQYF.

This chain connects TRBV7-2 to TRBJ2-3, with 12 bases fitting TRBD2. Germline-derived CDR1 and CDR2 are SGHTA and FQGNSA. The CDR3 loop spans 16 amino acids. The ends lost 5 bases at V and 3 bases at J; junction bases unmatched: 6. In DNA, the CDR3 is TGTGCCAGCAGCAGAACCGGGACTAGCGGGACAGATACGCAGTATTTT. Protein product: CASSRTGTSGTDTQYF.

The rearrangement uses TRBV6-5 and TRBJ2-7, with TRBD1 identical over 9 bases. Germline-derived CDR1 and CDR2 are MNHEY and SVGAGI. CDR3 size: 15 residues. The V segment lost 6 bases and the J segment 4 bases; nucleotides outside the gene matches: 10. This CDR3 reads CASRLTGQGTYEQYF. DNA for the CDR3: TGTGCCAGCAGATTAACCGGACAGGGGACTTACGAGCAGTACTTC.

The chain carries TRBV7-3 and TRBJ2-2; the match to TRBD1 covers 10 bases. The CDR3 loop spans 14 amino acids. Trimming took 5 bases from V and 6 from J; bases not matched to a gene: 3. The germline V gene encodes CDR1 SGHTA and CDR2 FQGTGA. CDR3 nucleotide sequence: TGTGCCAGCAGCGATGGGACAGGGGCCGGGGAGCTGTTTTTT. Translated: CASSDGTGAGELFF.

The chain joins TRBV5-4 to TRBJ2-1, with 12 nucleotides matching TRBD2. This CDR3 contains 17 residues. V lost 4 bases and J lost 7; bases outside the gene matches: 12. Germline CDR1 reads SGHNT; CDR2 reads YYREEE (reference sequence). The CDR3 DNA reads TGTGCCAGCAGCACGAAACTCCTAGCGGGAGGGCTAAATGAGCAGTTCTTC. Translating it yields CASSTKLLAGGLNEQFF. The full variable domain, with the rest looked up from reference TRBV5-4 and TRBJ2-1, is ETGVTQSPTHLIKTRGQQVTLRCSSQSGHNTVSWYQQALGQGPQFIFQYYREEENGRGNFPPRFSGLQFPNYSSELNVNALELDDSALYLCASSTKLLAGGLNEQFFGPGTRLTVL.

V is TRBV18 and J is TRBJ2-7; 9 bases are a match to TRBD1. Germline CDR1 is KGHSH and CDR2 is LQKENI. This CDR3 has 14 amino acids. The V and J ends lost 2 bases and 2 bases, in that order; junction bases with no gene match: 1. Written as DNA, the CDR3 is TGTGCCAGCTCACCAGGGACAGGGACCTACGAGCAGTACTTC. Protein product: CASSPGTGTYEQYF.

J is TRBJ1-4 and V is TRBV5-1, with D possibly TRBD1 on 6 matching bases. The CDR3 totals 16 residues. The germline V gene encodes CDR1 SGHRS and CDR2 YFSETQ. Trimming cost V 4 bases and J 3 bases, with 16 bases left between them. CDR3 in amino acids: CASSHSLGASNEKLFF. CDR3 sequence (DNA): TGCGCCAGCAGCCACAGTTTGGGGGCGTCTAATGAAAAACTGTTTTTT.

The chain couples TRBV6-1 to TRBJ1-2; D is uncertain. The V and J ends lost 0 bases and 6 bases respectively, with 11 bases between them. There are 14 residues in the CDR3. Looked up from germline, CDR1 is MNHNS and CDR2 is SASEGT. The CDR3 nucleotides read TGTGCCAGCAGTGAAGCAGCCGGTCCGGATGGCTACACCTTC. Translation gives CASSEAAGPDGYTF.